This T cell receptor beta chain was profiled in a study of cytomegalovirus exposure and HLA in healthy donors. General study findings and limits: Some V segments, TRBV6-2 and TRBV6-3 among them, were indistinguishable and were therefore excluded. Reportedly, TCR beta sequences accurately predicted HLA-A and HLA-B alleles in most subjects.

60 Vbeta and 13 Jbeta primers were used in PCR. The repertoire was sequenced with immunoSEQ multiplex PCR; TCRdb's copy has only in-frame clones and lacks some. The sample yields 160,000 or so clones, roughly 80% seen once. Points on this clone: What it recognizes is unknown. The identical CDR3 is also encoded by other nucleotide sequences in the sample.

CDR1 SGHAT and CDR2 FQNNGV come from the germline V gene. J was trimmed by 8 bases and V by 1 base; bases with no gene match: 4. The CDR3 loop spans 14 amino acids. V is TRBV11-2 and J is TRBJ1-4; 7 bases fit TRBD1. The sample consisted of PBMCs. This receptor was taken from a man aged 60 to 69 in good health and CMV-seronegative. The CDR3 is CASSLGGGREKLFF. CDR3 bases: TGTGCCAGCAGCTTAGGAGGGGGCAGGGAAAAACTGTTTTTT.